These 16 T cell receptor beta chains originate from one sample sequenced in a study of T cells in Graves' hyperthyroidism and ophthalmopathy. The source material, RNA transcripts, was used to amplify TCR beta CDR3 regions. A first-round RT-PCR of the TCR CDR3 used the HTBI primer set. TCRdb independently ran MiXCR on the multiplex PCR reads; one entry per CDR3 protein. The table includes hundreds of thousands of distinct CDR3 sequences, 13% detected once. Sequenced: blood. The origin of the receptors is a young woman with Graves' hyperthyroidism.

The genes are TRBV6-1 and TRBJ1-1, with 9 bases aligning to TRBD1. The CDR3 length is 16 residues. The J segment lost 1 base and the V segment lost 4 bases, leaving 7 bases of the junction unmatched. Germline V CDR1 and CDR2: MNHNS, SASEGT. The CDR3: CASSGPGQGKNTEAFF. CDR3 in DNA: TGTGCCAGCAGTGGACCGGGACAGGGAAAGAACACTGAAGCTTTCTTT.

Many counts were recorded for this clonotype. CDR3 protein: CASSLGAGPYEQYF. CDR3 sequence (DNA): TGCGCCAGCAGCTTGGGGGCCGGTCCGTACGAGCAGTACTTC. This chain uses TRBV5-1 with TRBJ2-7; D is unresolved. The V end lost 0 bases, the J end lost 4 bases, and 11 bases lay between the germline ends. This CDR3 has 14 residues. Germline V gives CDR1 SGHRS, CDR2 YFSETQ. Filled out from reference TRBV5-1 and TRBJ2-7, the complete variable domain reads KAGVTQTPRYLIKTRGQQVTLSCSPISGHRSVSWYQQTPGQGLQFLFEYFSETQRNKGNFPGRFSGRQFSNSRSEMNVSTLELGDSALYLCASSLGAGPYEQYFGPGTRLTVT.

This clonotype was seen ten or more times. The V call is TRBV2, the J call TRBJ2-1; the D gene is possibly TRBD2 (5 bases). Looked up from germline, CDR1 is SNHLY and CDR2 is FYNNEI. V lost 7 bases and J lost 9, with 16 bases in between. CDR3 length: 13 residues. CDR3 bases: TGTGCCAGCACGGTAGCAGCGGTAGGTGAGCAGTTCTTC. It translates to CASTVAAVGEQFF.

This clonotype was recorded a few times. This CDR3 is CASSARTTLREQYF. CDR3 coding DNA: TGTGCCAGCAGTGCACGGACTACGCTACGGGAGCAGTACTTC. V usage is TRBV6-1 and J usage is TRBJ2-7; possible D gene TRBD2, 6 bases. CDR1 and CDR2 from the germline V gene are MNHNS and SASEGT. The germline V and J ends were trimmed by 4 bases and 7 bases, with 17 bases remaining between them. This CDR3 is 14 amino acids long.

The rearrangement joins TRBV11-2 to TRBJ2-1, with 11 nucleotides matching TRBD2. This CDR3 has 16 residues. Germline CDR1 and CDR2: SGHAT and FQNNGV. V lost 4 bases and J lost 3; bases outside the gene matches: 5. CDR3 protein: CASSWTGLAGYNEQFF. Here the CDR3 DNA reads TGTGCCAGCAGCTGGACTGGACTAGCGGGCTACAATGAGCAGTTCTTC.

This clonotype was detected ten times or more. The V gene is TRBV7-2, the J gene TRBJ2-2; D is possibly TRBD2 (6 bases). The germline CDR1 and CDR2 sequences are SGHTA and FQGNSA. Trimming removed 1 base at V and 4 bases at J, with 10 bases between. CDR3 length equals 15 residues. The CDR3 is CASSLGGLPTGELFF. The CDR3 nucleotides are TGTGCCAGCAGCTTAGGGGGACTTCCCACCGGGGAGCTGTTTTTT. The whole variable domain, remainder taken from reference TRBV7-2 and TRBJ2-2, is GAGVSQSPSNKVTEKGKDVELRCDPISGHTALYWYRQSLGQGLEFLIYFQGNSAPDKSGLPSDRFSAERTGGSVSTLTIQRTQQEDSAVYLCASSLGGLPTGELFFGEGSRLTVL.

Many counts were recorded for this clonotype. The chain employs TRBV2 and TRBJ2-7; 7 nucleotides match TRBD1. The ends lost 8 bases at V and 2 bases at J; junction bases unmatched: 6. The CDR3 totals 13 residues. Germline CDR1 reads SNHLY; CDR2 reads FYNNEI. CDR3 loop: CASLLDRTYEQYF. CDR3 nucleotides: TGTGCCAGCTTATTGGACAGGACCTACGAGCAGTACTTC.

The chain joins TRBV18 to TRBJ2-6; 8 bases match TRBD1. The germline gives CDR1 KGHSH, CDR2 LQKENI. CDR3 length equals 16 residues. V lost 6 bases, J lost 2 bases, and 6 bases stayed unmatched. For the CDR3, the DNA is TGTGCCAGCTCTCCTAACAGGGGGGCTGGGGCCAACGTCCTGACTTTC. Translated: CASSPNRGAGANVLTF.

This clonotype was found a few times. A read error may produce the germline difference seen at one junction end. CDR3 DNA sequence: TGTGTCAGCAGCACCAGACAGGGCGAATTCAGCAATCAGCCCCAGCATTTT. Translation gives CVSSTRQGEFSNQPQHF. The rearrangement uses TRBV7-2 and TRBJ1-5; 7 bases map to TRBD1. The CDR3 contains 17 residues. Germline V gene sequence: CDR1 SGHTA, CDR2 FQGNSA.

The CDR3 protein is CASSFRSPNTEAFF. CDR3 in DNA: TGCGCCAGCAGCTTCCGCAGCCCGAACACTGAAGCTTTCTTT. V usage is TRBV5-1 and J usage is TRBJ1-1, with no clear D. CDR3 length: 14 residues. Germline V lookup: CDR1 SGHRS, CDR2 YFSETQ. V was cut by 2 bases and J by 1 base, with 9 bases left in between. Supplemented by reference TRBV5-1 and TRBJ1-1, the full variable domain reads KAGVTQTPRYLIKTRGQQVTLSCSPISGHRSVSWYQQTPGQGLQFLFEYFSETQRNKGNFPGRFSGRQFSNSRSEMNVSTLELGDSALYLCASSFRSPNTEAFFGQGTRLTVV.

This clonotype was found a few times. The chain has TRBV9 and TRBJ1-3; D is unclear. V lost 0 bases, J lost 0 bases, and 7 bases lay in between. The CDR3 is made up of 15 amino acids. Germline V lookup: CDR1 SGDLS, CDR2 YYNGEE. CDR3 region: CASSVDPNSGNTIYF. The CDR3 nucleotides are TGTGCCAGCAGCGTAGATCCTAACTCTGGAAACACCATATATTTT.

In its sample, this clonotype was seen many times. The chain carries TRBV7-9 and TRBJ2-4; TRBD2 matches at 8 bases. The CDR3 loop spans 17 amino acids. Germline loops: CDR1 SEHNR, CDR2 FQNEAQ (reference sequence). The V segment lost 5 bases and the J segment 3 bases; nucleotides outside the gene matches: 12. The CDR3 region has the DNA TGTGCCAGCAGCGTCGGCGGGGGGAACCCGAACAAAAACATTCAGTACTTC. Translated: CASSVGGGNPNKNIQYF.

This rearrangement joins TRBV28 to TRBJ1-1, with TRBD1 matching 7 bases. The length of the CDR3 is 14 residues. The germline CDR1 and CDR2 sequences are MDHEN and SYDVKM. After removal of 5 bases from V and 4 bases from J, the junction contained 7 bases not matched to a gene. CDR3 in DNA: TGTGCCAGCAGTAATCTTGACAGGGTCACTGAAGCTTTCTTT. Its translation is CASSNLDRVTEAFF.

This clonotype was seen many times. CDR3 sequence: CASSEDWDYGYTF. DNA of the CDR3: TGTGCCAGCAGTGAAGATTGGGACTATGGCTACACCTTC. The V call is TRBV5-5, the J call TRBJ1-2; unclear D gene. The CDR3 runs 13 residues. V shed 5 bases and J shed 3 bases, with 11 bases lying between them. The germline CDR1 and CDR2 sequences are SGHKS and YYEKEE (reference sequence).

This clonotype was detected a few times. The rearrangement uses TRBV6-1 and TRBJ2-2; 12 positions agree with TRBD2. This CDR3 is 17 amino acids long. The V gene end was trimmed by 10 bases and the J gene end by 8 bases; junction bases not matched to a gene: 17. Germline V gives CDR1 MNHNS, CDR2 SASEGT. The CDR3 DNA follows: TGTGCCACCCCCAACCCGACTAGCGGGGGCGGGTGTGGGGAGCTGTTTTTT. This sequence encodes CATPNPTSGGGCGELFF.

This clonotype was counted ten times or more. The chain uses TRBV9 and TRBJ1-1; D gene ambiguous. V gave up 0 bases and J gave up 6 bases, with 9 bases separating them. CDR3 length equals 13 residues. CDR1 is SGDLS and CDR2 is YYNGEE in the germline V gene. CDR3 sequence reads: CASSVGSGSEAFF. The CDR3, as DNA: TGTGCCAGCAGCGTAGGCTCCGGGTCTGAAGCTTTCTTT.